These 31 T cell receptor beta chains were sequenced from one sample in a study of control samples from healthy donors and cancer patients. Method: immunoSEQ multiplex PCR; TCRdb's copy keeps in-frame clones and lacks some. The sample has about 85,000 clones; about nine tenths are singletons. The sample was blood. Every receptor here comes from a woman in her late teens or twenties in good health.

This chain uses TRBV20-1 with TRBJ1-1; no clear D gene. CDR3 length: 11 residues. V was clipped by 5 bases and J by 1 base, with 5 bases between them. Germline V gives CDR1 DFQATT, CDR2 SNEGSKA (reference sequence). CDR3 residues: CSAGTNTEAFF. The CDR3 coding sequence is TGCAGTGCTGGAACGAACACTGAAGCTTTCTTT.

The CDR3 spells CASSDRDLRGYTF. The CDR3 bases are TGTGCCAGCAGCGACCGGGACCTTCGGGGCTACACCTTC. The J gene is TRBJ1-2, the V gene TRBV6-6; D might be TRBD1 (5 bases). V lost 6 bases, J lost 8 bases, and 16 bases lay in between. This CDR3 has 13 residues. Per the germline V gene, CDR1 is MNHNY and CDR2 is SVGAGI (reference sequence).

The DNA for the CDR3 is TGCGCCAGCGCCGGGGGGAACACCGGGGAGCTGTTTTTT. Translation gives CASAGGNTGELFF. J is TRBJ2-2 and V is TRBV10-1; the D gene is possibly TRBD2 (6 bases). The CDR3 totals 13 residues. Looked up from germline, CDR1 is WNHNN and CDR2 is SYGVQD (reference sequence). Between the trimmed V and J ends, which lost 8 bases and 1 base, there was a span of 8 bases.

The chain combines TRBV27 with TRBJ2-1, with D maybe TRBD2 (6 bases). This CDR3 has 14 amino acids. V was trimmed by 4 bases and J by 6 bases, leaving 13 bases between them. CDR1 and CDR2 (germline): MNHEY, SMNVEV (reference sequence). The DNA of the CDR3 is TGTGCCAGCAGTTCCCCGGGGACTTCCAATGAGCAGTTCTTC. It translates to CASSSPGTSNEQFF.

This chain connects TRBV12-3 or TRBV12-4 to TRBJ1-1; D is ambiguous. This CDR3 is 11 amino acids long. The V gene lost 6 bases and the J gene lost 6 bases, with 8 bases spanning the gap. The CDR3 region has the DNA TGTGCCAGCAGAAGTTATGCTGAAGCTTTCTTT. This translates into CASRSYAEAFF.

CDR3: CASSPGGPGELFF. The CDR3 DNA follows: TGTGCCAGCAGCCCAGGCGGGCCCGGGGAGCTGTTTTTT. The chain links TRBV7-3 to TRBJ2-2, with D maybe TRBD2 (5 bases). The germline gives CDR1 SGHTA, CDR2 FQGTGA. The CDR3 loop spans 13 amino acids. The V end was cut by 5 bases, the J end by 6 bases, with 10 bases between.

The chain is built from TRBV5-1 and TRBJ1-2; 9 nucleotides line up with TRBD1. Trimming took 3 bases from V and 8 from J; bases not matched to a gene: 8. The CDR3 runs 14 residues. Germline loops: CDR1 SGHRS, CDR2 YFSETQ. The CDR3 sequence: CASSSGTGQRGYTF. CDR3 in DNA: TGCGCCAGCAGCTCCGGGACAGGGCAGAGAGGCTACACCTTC.

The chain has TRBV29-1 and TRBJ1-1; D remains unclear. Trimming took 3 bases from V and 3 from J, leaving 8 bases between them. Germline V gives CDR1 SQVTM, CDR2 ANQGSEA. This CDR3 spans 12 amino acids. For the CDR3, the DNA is TGCAGCGTTGAGGGGTTGGACACTGAAGCTTTCTTT. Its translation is CSVEGLDTEAFF.

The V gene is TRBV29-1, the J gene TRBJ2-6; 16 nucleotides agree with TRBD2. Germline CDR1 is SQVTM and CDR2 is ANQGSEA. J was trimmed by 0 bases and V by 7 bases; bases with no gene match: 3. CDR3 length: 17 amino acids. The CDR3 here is CSAGTSGGGSGANVLTF. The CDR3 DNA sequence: TGCAGCGCCGGGACTAGCGGGGGGGGCTCTGGGGCCAACGTCCTGACTTTC.

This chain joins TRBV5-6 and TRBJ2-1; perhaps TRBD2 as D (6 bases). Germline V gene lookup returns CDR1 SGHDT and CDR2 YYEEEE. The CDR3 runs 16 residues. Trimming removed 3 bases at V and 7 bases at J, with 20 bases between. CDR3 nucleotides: TGTGCCAGCAGCTATGCCGCTGCGGGGCCGCCTAATGAGCAGTTCTTC. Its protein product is CASSYAAAGPPNEQFF.

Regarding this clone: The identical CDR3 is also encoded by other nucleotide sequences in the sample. The CDR3 reads CASSLEPGDTQYF. The CDR3 DNA is TGCGCCAGCAGCTTGGAGCCAGGGGATACGCAGTATTTT. The chain combines TRBV5-1 with TRBJ2-3, with D perhaps TRBD1 (5 bases). CDR3 length: 13 amino acids. From germline, CDR1 is SGHRS and CDR2 YFSETQ. V was cut by 0 bases and J by 6 bases, with 8 bases left in between.

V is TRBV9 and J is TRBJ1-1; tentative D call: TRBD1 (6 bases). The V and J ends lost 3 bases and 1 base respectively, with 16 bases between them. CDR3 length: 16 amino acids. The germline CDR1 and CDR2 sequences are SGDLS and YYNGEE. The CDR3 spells CASSALTLTGNTEAFF. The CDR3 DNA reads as TGTGCCAGCAGCGCCCTCACCCTGACAGGGAACACTGAAGCTTTCTTT.

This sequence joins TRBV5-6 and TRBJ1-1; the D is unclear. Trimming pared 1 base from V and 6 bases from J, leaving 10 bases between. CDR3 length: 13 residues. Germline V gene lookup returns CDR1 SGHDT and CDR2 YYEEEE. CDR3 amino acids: CASSLFTGAEAFF. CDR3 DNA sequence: TGTGCCAGCAGCTTGTTCACGGGTGCTGAAGCTTTCTTT.

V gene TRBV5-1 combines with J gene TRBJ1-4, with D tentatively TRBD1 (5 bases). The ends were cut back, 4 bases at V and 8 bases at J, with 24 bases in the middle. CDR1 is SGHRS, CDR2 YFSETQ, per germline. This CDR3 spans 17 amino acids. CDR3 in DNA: TGCGCCAGCAGCCGAGCCCCCTCACAAAGGGGTCCAGAAAAACTGTTTTTT. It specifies CASSRAPSQRGPEKLFF.

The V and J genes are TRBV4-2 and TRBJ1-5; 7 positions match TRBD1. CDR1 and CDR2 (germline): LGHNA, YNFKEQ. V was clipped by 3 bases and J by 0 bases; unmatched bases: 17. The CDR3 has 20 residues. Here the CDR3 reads CASSHPQGGKSLNSNQPQHF. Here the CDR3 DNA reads TGTGCCAGCAGCCACCCCCAGGGGGGCAAATCCCTGAATAGCAATCAGCCCCAGCATTTT.

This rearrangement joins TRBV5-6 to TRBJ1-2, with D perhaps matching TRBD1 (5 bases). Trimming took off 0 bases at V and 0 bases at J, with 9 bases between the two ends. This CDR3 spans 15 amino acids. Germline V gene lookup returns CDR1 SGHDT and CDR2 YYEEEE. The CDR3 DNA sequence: TGTGCCAGCAGCTTGGGGACACGAGCTAACTATGGCTACACCTTC. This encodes CASSLGTRANYGYTF.

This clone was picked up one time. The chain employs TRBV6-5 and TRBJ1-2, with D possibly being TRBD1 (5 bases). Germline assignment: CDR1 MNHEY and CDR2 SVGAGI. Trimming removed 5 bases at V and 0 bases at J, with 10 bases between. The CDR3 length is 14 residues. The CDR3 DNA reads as TGTGCCAGCAGTCCAGGGCGGACTAACTATGGCTACACCTTC. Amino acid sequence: CASSPGRTNYGYTF.

Written as DNA, the CDR3 is TGTGCCAGCAGCTTAGAGGACAGGGGGACCTACGAGCAGTACTTC. Amino acids: CASSLEDRGTYEQYF. This chain joins TRBV7-8 and TRBJ2-7; 10 bases are a match to TRBD1. Trimming cost V 1 base and J 2 bases; bases outside gene matches: 2. The CDR3 is made up of 15 amino acids. Germline V gene data show CDR1 as SGHVS and CDR2 as FQNEAQ.

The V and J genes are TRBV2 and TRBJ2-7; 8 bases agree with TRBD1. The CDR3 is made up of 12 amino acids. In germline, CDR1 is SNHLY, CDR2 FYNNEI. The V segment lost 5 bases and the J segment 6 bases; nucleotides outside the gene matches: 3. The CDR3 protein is CASSRGTGEQYF. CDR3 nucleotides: TGTGCCAGCAGTCGAGGGACAGGCGAGCAGTACTTC.

CDR3 loop: CASRPKQGAISYEQYF. The DNA of the CDR3 is TGTGCCAGCAGGCCGAAACAGGGGGCTATATCCTACGAGCAGTACTTC. The V and J genes are TRBV6-6 and TRBJ2-7; 9 bases agree with TRBD1. The CDR3 consists of 16 residues. Germline V gives CDR1 MNHNY, CDR2 SVGAGI (reference sequence). V was clipped by 6 bases and J by 1 base; unmatched bases: 10.

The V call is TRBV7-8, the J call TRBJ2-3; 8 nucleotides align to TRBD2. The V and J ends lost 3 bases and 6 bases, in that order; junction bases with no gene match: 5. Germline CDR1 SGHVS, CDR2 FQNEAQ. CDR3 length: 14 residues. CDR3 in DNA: TGTGCCAGCAGCTTGGGACTAGGGTATGATACGCAGTATTTT. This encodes CASSLGLGYDTQYF.

CDR3 nucleotide sequence: TGTGCCAGCAGTTTAGTGCGAAAACCCCGTCTTTCAGAGACCCAGTACTTC. Residues: CASSLVRKPRLSETQYF. This chain joins TRBV27 and TRBJ2-5, with no clear D. The CDR3 has 17 residues. In germline, CDR1 is MNHEY, CDR2 SMNVEV (reference sequence). V was trimmed by 2 bases and J by 4 bases, leaving 20 bases between them.

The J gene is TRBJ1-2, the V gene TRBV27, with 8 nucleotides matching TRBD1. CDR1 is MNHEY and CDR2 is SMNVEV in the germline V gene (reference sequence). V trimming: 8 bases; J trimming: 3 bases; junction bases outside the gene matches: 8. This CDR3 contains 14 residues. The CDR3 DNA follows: TGTGCCAGCCGTTACAGGGGGGGAGACTATGGCTACACCTTC. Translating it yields CASRYRGGDYGYTF.

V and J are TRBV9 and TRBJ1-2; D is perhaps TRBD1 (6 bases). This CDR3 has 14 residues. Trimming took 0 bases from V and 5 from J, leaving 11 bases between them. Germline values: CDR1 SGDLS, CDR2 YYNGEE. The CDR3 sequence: CASSVGGQSYGYTF. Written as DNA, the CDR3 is TGTGCCAGCAGCGTAGGAGGACAGTCTTATGGCTACACCTTC.

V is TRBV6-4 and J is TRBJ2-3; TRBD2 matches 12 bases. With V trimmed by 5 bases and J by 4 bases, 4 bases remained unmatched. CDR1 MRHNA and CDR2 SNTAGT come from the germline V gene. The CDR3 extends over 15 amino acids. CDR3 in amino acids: CASSPSGGASDTQYF. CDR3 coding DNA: TGTGCCAGCAGTCCTAGCGGGGGGGCCTCAGATACGCAGTATTTT.

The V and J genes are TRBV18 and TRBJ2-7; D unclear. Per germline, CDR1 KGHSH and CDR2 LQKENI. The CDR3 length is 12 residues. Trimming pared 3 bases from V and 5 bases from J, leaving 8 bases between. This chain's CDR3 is CASSPVLNEQYF. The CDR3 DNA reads TGTGCCAGCTCACCCGTTTTAAACGAGCAGTACTTC.

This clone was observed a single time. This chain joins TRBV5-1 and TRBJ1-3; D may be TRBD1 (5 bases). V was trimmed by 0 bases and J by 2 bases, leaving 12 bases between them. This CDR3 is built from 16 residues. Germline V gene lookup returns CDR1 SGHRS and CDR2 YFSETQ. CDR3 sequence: CASSLEGSPTGNTIYF. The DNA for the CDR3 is TGCGCCAGCAGCTTGGAGGGGAGTCCGACTGGAAACACCATATATTTT.

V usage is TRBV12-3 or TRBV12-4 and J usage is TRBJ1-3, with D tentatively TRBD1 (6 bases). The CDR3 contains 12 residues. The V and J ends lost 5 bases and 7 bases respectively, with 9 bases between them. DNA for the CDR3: TGTGCCAGCAGTGGGACATGGAACACCATATATTTT. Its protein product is CASSGTWNTIYF.

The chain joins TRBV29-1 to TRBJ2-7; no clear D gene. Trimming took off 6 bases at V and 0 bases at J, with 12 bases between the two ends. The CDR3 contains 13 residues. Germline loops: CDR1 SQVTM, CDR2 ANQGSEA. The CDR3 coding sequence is TGCAGCGTCCTCTTGGGCAGCTCCTACGAGCAGTACTTC. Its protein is CSVLLGSSYEQYF.

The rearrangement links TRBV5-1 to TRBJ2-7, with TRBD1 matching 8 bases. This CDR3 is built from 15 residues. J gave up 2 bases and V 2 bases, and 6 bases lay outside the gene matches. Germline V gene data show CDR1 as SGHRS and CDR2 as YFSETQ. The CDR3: CASSLGQGSPYEQYF. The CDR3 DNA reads TGCGCCAGCAGCTTAGGACAGGGCTCTCCCTACGAGCAGTACTTC.

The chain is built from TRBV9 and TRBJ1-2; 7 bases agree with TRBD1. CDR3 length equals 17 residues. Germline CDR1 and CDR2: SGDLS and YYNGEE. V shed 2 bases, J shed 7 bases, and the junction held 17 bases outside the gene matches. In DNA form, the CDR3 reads TGTGCCAGCAGCGTGTTGGGGGGCAAGGGGGCGCCTAGTGGCTACACCTTC. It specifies CASSVLGGKGAPSGYTF.